This TCR beta chain is drawn from a study of T cells expressing NK-cell markers. The wider study: Sorted CD3+CD56-NKG2C+, CD3+CD56+NKG2C- and CD3+CD56+NKG2C+ T cells were the source of the TCR beta repertoires. Eight donors were sequenced, of whom seven were HCMV-seropositive, while the remaining one was HCMV-seronegative. Study-level findings and limits: Whether expanded NKG2C+ T cell clones were HCMV-specific remained unclear.

There are 13 residues in the CDR3. The germline gives CDR1 SGHDN, CDR2 FVKESK. It was by 5'RACE template switching with UMIs that TCR beta cDNA was made. Reanalyzing the 5' RACE reads, TCRdb keeps one entry per CDR3 protein, without DNA. Recorded for this sample: 300,000 to 450,000 distinct CDR3 sequences. A note on this clonotype: Its antigen is not known.

The material sequenced was blood T cells: a sorted CD56 or NKG2C T cell subset, CD4+ or CD8+ T cells, or bulk PBMC T cells (not recorded which). The rearrangement uses TRBV14 and TRBJ2-1; TCRdb designates TRBD2, a call that cannot be tested without DNA. The receptor was derived from a man aged 18-70 years in good health. The CDR3 sequence is CASSPDLATKQFF.